This T cell receptor beta chain stems from a study of prognosis after radiotherapy for stage I lung cancer (dated by TCRdb to the early 2020s). General notes on the study: Between April 2018 and early 2019, about 20 patients with stage I NSCLC were enrolled in Nanjing, China. The study sequenced about 38 blood samples from around 19 patients, one before and one after SBRT per patient. In every patient, SBRT was given without any concurrent therapy. Peripheral blood TCR beta repertoires were profiled in stage I NSCLC patients before and after stereotactic body radiotherapy, and the repertoires were related to distant failure. The patients included over twelve who had newly diagnosed primary stage I lung tumors, along with five others who had oligometastatic NSCLC after their primary tumor had been surgically resected. About 20% of the 19 patients developed distant metastases after SBRT, at a median of roughly seven months; the other 15 showed no significant progression. Tumor histology was squamous cell carcinoma in more than five patients and adenocarcinoma in roughly 12. All patients were regarded as medically inoperable, because of comorbidities in about a dozen patients and refusal of surgery in roughly 7 patients. SBRT was given in 3 to 5 fractions with a biologically effective dose of at least 100 Gy, using image-guided IMRT or VMAT. Ages in the cohort of about a dozen men and 6 women ranged from roughly 50 to 95 years, with a median of 74.

What the study reported, not specific to this receptor: After SBRT, the number of unique TCR clones decreased (median about 9,100 before versus fewer than 7,500 after; Wilcoxon paired P=0.011). TRBV and TRBJ usage frequencies reportedly varied with metastasis status, involving two V genes at baseline and ten or so V and two J genes after SBRT. Whether the expanded TCR clones were tumor-specific was not determined. None of the reported P values were adjusted for multiple comparisons. The study was limited by its small cohort and short follow-up, and the findings require independent validation. Post-SBRT Shannon entropy and its change from baseline were lower in patients who developed distant metastases; baseline Shannon entropy was not associated with metastases.

CDR1 and CDR2, per the germline V gene, are MGHRA and YSYEKL. V is trimmed back by 2 bases and J by 0 bases, and the junction contains 9 bases that no gene match accounts for. The CDR3 covers 19 residues, taking in both the cysteine and the phenylalanine. Only CDR3 DNA is held: 57 bases, read in frame from base 1. All patients had node-negative disease on CT and PET/CT, and none had a history of other malignancies or prior chemotherapy or radiotherapy. Around 5.5 milliliters of peripheral venous blood were drawn into EDTA tubes at each of two time points. Ficoll-Paque Plus density-gradient centrifugation was used to isolate PBMCs. Right after collection, samples were placed at -80 degrees C and kept there until analysis. Comment on this clonotype: This clone's antigen is unknown. Base-call qualities are not available, and no considerably larger clone is one nucleotide away.

Two rounds of multiplex PCR were used to amplify the TCR beta CDR3 region from genomic DNA. The first PCR round used primers specific to each TRBV and TRBJ gene, with sequences filed in Chinese patent CN105087789A. Universal primers were used in the second PCR round. The Roche High Pure PCR Template Preparation Kit was used to extract genomic DNA from frozen PBMCs. An Illumina HiSeq 3000 was used to sequence the libraries paired-end with 151 bp reads. On the authors' methods: Raw reads lacking the multiplex PCR primer sequences were removed with CutAdapt. High-quality paired reads were merged into contigs with PEAR. TRB V, D and J gene segments were assigned to each contig with MiXCR by alignment to reference sequences. CDR3 sequences were clustered by base quality and sequence similarity to remove sequencing errors. Diversity was measured as Shannon entropy normalized by the natural log of productive TCR sequence number. To get clonality, Shannon entropy was divided by the natural log of the number of unique clonotypes, and that result was subtracted from one. The Youden index of ROC curves was used to select progression-free survival cut-offs for repertoire metrics, and analyses were performed in R 3.5.3. TCRdb itself trimmed the public reads at Q25 with fastp, ran MiXCR and retained productive beta chains. Rows with one shared CDR3 protein collapse into an entry with the most common genes and DNA. What appears here as the V and J calls and clone size reflects TCRdb's work, not the paper's. The sample table lists 30,000 to 40,000 distinct CDR3 sequences, about 24% of them with a count of one. The ten largest clones add up to less than 30% of the sample.

This TCR came from a donor aged 50 or older with non-small cell lung cancer. The chain uses TRBV4-1 and TRBJ2-6; TRBD1 lines up with 8 middle nucleotides. The material sequenced was PBMCs, taken before or after stereotactic body radiation therapy (not recorded which). CDR3 loop: CASSQYPRGTGSGANVLTF. The bases read TGCGCCAGCAGCCAATATCCCAGAGGGACAGGCTCTGGGGCCAACGTCCTGACTTTC.